This T cell receptor (beta chain) was observed in a study of Ad26.COV2.S vaccination and SARS-CoV-2 variants. Study details: The vaccine Ad26.COV2.S was put into the muscle once, or twice with 56 days between.

The germline V gene encodes CDR1 SGHRS and CDR2 YFSETQ. V dropped 2 bases and J dropped 7; count of bases not matched to a gene: 9. CDR3 size: 16 residues. Treatment of the sample: roughly 19 received Ad26.COV2.S at low or high dose, single or two shots; about 5 received placebo; per-sample allocation not given. Sampling occurred on day 63 after the first vaccine or placebo injection. Sequencing used immunoSEQ multiplex PCR; TCRdb keeps in-frame clones, though not all of them. The data show approximately 410,000 clones, about 90% seen once. The receptor comes from a person aged 18-65 years who received the Ad26.COV2.S COVID-19 vaccine or a placebo. The starting material was peripheral blood, obtained in a trial of Ad26.COV2.S vaccine versus placebo. V is TRBV5-1 and J is TRBJ2-2, with TRBD1 matching over 9 bases. The CDR3 DNA is TGCGCCAGCAGCTTAAACCCGGGACAGGGAAGCGGGGAGCTGTTTTTT. This translates into CASSLNPGQGSGELFF. Filled out from reference TRBV5-1 and TRBJ2-2, the complete variable domain reads KAGVTQTPRYLIKTRGQQVTLSCSPISGHRSVSWYQQTPGQGLQFLFEYFSETQRNKGNFPGRFSGRQFSNSRSEMNVSTLELGDSALYLCASSLNPGQGSGELFFGEGSRLTVL.